What follows are 15 T cell receptor beta chains derived from one specimen sequenced in a study of blood T cell repertoires in COVID-19. Measured with immunoSEQ multiplex PCR; TCRdb has only the in-frame clones, and not every one. The sample carries 280,000 or so clones, around 88% recorded once. The sequenced material came from peripheral blood. The receptors were sampled from a woman aged 30 to 39 who had recovered from COVID-19.

The chain carries TRBV28 and TRBJ1-2; possibly TRBD1 for D (6 bases). There are 14 residues in the CDR3. Trimming took off 3 bases at V and 4 bases at J, with 12 bases between the two ends. Per germline, CDR1 MDHEN and CDR2 SYDVKM. DNA of the CDR3: TGTGCCAGCAGTTTGGGGGCAACCCCCTATGGCTACACCTTC. Its protein is CASSLGATPYGYTF.

This rearrangement joins TRBV30 to TRBJ1-2; D possibly corresponds to TRBD1 (5 bases). The V gene lost 2 bases and the J gene lost 3 bases, with 10 bases spanning the gap. The CDR3 runs 13 residues. Germline V gene data show CDR1 as GTSNPN and CDR2 as SVGIG (reference sequence). In nucleotides, the CDR3 is TGTGCCTGGAGTCAAGGCAGGGACTATGGCTACACCTTC. It is translated as CAWSQGRDYGYTF.

J is TRBJ1-5 and V is TRBV28; D is unresolved. The CDR3 has 13 amino acids. In germline, CDR1 is MDHEN, CDR2 SYDVKM. The V end was cut by 3 bases, the J end by 3 bases, with 6 bases between. The DNA for the CDR3 is TGTGCCAGCAGTTTTGAAGCCAATCAGCCCCAGCATTTT. It translates to CASSFEANQPQHF.

The chain has TRBV5-1 and TRBJ1-2; 8 bases fit TRBD1. Germline-derived CDR1 and CDR2 are SGHRS and YFSETQ. J lost 7 bases, V lost 2 bases, and 10 bases had no gene match. This CDR3 comprises 15 residues. The CDR3 sequence: CASSLVSGGAGGYTF. For the CDR3, the DNA is TGCGCCAGCAGCTTAGTATCAGGGGGCGCCGGTGGCTACACCTTC. The variable domain in full, completed from reference TRBV5-1 and TRBJ1-2, reads KAGVTQTPRYLIKTRGQQVTLSCSPISGHRSVSWYQQTPGQGLQFLFEYFSETQRNKGNFPGRFSGRQFSNSRSEMNVSTLELGDSALYLCASSLVSGGAGGYTFGSGTRLTVV.

The chain carries TRBV7-9 and TRBJ1-4, with D perhaps TRBD1 (6 bases). Germline lookup yields CDR1 SEHNR and CDR2 FQNEAQ (reference sequence). Trimming removed 4 bases from V and 7 bases from J, with 19 bases in between. This CDR3 has 16 residues. The CDR3 DNA sequence: TGTGCCAGCAGCTCCGACCTACAGGGAGGGGGTGAAAAACTGTTTTTT. Translation: CASSSDLQGGGEKLFF.

The count of this clone is one. J is TRBJ2-7 and V is TRBV6-6, with 10 bases matching TRBD1. Germline CDR1 is MNHNY and CDR2 is SVGAGI (reference sequence). J lost 4 bases, V lost 5 bases, and 14 bases had no gene match. The CDR3 runs to 17 residues. The CDR3 bases are TGTGCCAGCAGTCGACAGGGGGCCTACCTTACCCATTACGAGCAGTACTTC. Translation: CASSRQGAYLTHYEQYF.

The V gene is TRBV28, the J gene TRBJ2-7; a weak D match, TRBD1 (5 bases). V lost 1 base to trimming and J lost 3 bases, with 13 bases between them. The CDR3 has 15 amino acids. CDR1 is MDHEN, CDR2 SYDVKM, per germline. The CDR3 here is CASSLLGAQNYEQYF. The CDR3 DNA reads TGTGCCAGCAGTTTATTAGGGGCACAAAACTACGAGCAGTACTTC.

Only one count was recorded for this clone. The genes are TRBV9 and TRBJ2-2; the D is unclear. Germline V gene lookup returns CDR1 SGDLS and CDR2 YYNGEE. Between the trimmed V and J ends, which lost 0 bases and 8 bases, there was a span of 8 bases. CDR3 length equals 13 residues. CDR3 amino acids: CASSVEPRGELFF. The CDR3 DNA follows: TGTGCCAGCAGCGTAGAACCTAGGGGGGAGCTGTTTTTT.

This chain connects TRBV7-3 to TRBJ2-1; D call uncertain. Trimming shortened V by 2 bases and J by 10 bases, and 12 bases separated the two germline ends. Germline V lookup: CDR1 SGHTA, CDR2 FQGTGA. There are 13 residues in the CDR3. Written as DNA, the CDR3 is TGTGCCAGCAGCTTAGATCTTGGCCTGGAGCAGTTCTTC. This translates into CASSLDLGLEQFF.

This clone is a singleton in its sample. This chain joins TRBV6-5 and TRBJ1-4, with 7 bases identical to TRBD1. This CDR3 region has 14 residues. Germline V gene sequence: CDR1 MNHEY, CDR2 SVGAGI. Trimming took 7 bases from V and 5 from J; bases not matched to a gene: 7. The CDR3 spells CASTRDRLNEKLFF. The DNA of the CDR3 is TGTGCCAGCACCCGGGACAGACTAAATGAAAAACTGTTTTTT.

The rearrangement joins TRBV4-1 to TRBJ1-4; 9 nucleotides agree with TRBD1. Germline V gene lookup returns CDR1 MGHRA and CDR2 YSYEKL. Losses at the gene ends were 3 bases for V and 8 bases for J; bases not matched to a gene: 13. This CDR3 contains 17 residues. CDR3 nucleotide sequence: TGCGCCAGCAGCCACCAACCCCCGGGACAGGGATGGGAAAAACTGTTTTTT. Amino acid sequence: CASSHQPPGQGWEKLFF.

J is TRBJ2-3 and V is TRBV2; weak D call: TRBD1 (6 bases). Germline V lookup: CDR1 SNHLY, CDR2 FYNNEI. The CDR3 contains 14 residues. V was cut by 0 bases and J by 5 bases, with 9 bases left in between. The CDR3 sequence: CASSEAIRGDTQYF. The CDR3 DNA sequence: TGTGCCAGCAGTGAAGCTATCAGGGGAGATACGCAGTATTTT.

The gene calls are TRBV18 and TRBJ1-3; D call uncertain. V dropped 5 bases and J dropped 3 bases, with 11 bases sitting between them. CDR1 is KGHSH and CDR2 is LQKENI in the germline V gene. The CDR3 totals 14 residues. CDR3 protein: CASSTEPIGNTIYF. The CDR3 nucleotides read TGTGCCAGCTCAACGGAGCCGATTGGAAACACCATATATTTT.

About this clone itself: The sample contains more than one DNA sequence encoding this CDR3. V is TRBV5-1 and J is TRBJ2-2; a weak D match, TRBD2 (6 bases). V dropped 0 bases and J dropped 5 bases, with 8 bases sitting between them. The CDR3 is 14 residues long. Germline CDR1 SGHRS, CDR2 YFSETQ. CDR3 sequence (DNA): TGCGCCAGCAGCTTGGCCGCGGGGACCGGGGAGCTGTTTTTT. Translated: CASSLAAGTGELFF. Full variable domain (missing parts from reference TRBV5-1 and TRBJ2-2): KAGVTQTPRYLIKTRGQQVTLSCSPISGHRSVSWYQQTPGQGLQFLFEYFSETQRNKGNFPGRFSGRQFSNSRSEMNVSTLELGDSALYLCASSLAAGTGELFFGEGSRLTVL.

The chain carries TRBV4-3 and TRBJ1-1; D remains ambiguous. Trimming left V 1 base short and J 5 bases short, with 8 bases between. The CDR3 is 13 amino acids. Germline assignment: CDR1 LGHNA and CDR2 YSLEER. CDR3 in amino acids: CASSQAGETEAFF. In DNA, the CDR3 is TGCGCCAGCAGCCAAGCGGGAGAGACTGAAGCTTTCTTT.